This T cell receptor (beta chain) was identified in a study of OX40 agonist ivuxolimab in advanced cancers. Across the whole study: Of the participants, under 50% had some prior anti-PD-1, anti-PD-L1 or anti-CTLA-4 therapy, which was allowed. Findings of the study overall: Low normalized T-cell clonal expansion was additionally recorded for some nonresponders. The study found among the lowest clonal expansion in partial responders at 0.1-3.0 mg/kg.

About this clone itself: What it binds is not known.

Germline CDR1 and CDR2: SGHTA and FQGNSA. Trimming removed 1 base from V and 0 bases from J, with 7 bases in between. The CDR3 spans 15 residues. Profiling relied on immunoSEQ multiplex PCR, and the TCRdb table lists in-frame clones only, not all of them. The sample has more than 100,000 clones; 90% to 95% are singletons. Autoimmune disease history or systemic immunosuppression barred patients. This sequence originates from an adult with an advanced solid tumor such as melanoma, head and neck, liver or kidney cancer. The sequences come from CD4+ or CD8+ T cells sorted from blood, collected in a trial of the OX40 agonist ivuxolimab. V and J are TRBV7-2 and TRBJ2-1; a possible D gene is TRBD2 (5 bases). In DNA form, the CDR3 reads TGTGCCAGCAGCTTAGGCGGGCCCTCCTACAATGAGCAGTTCTTC. Its translation: CASSLGGPSYNEQFF.